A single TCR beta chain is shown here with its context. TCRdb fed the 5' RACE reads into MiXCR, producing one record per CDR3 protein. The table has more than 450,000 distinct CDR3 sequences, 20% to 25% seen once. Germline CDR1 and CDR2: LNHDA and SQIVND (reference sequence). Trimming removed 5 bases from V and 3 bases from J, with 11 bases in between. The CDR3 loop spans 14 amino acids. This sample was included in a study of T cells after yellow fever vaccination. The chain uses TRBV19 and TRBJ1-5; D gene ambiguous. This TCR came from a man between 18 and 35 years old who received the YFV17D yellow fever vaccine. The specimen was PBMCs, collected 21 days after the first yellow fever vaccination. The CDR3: CASSFAGFNQPQHF. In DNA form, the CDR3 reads TGTGCCAGTAGTTTTGCCGGCTTCAATCAGCCCCAGCATTTT.